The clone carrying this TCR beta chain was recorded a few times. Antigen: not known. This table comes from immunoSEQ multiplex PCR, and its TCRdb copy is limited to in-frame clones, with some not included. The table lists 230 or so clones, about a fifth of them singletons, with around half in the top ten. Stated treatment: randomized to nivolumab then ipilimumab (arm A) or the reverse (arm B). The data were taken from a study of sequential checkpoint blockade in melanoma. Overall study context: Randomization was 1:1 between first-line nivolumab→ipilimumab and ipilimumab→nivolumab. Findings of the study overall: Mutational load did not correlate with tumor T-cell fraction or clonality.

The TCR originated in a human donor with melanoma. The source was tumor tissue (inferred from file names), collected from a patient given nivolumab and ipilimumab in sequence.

The CDR3 loop is CASSGGRSGNTIYF. The CDR3 coding sequence is TGTGCCAGCTCAGGGGGACGGAGTGGAAACACCATATATTTT. The chain recombines TRBV18 with TRBJ1-3, with a weak D call TRBD1 (5 bases). CDR1 and CDR2 (germline): KGHSH, LQKENI. Trimming removed 5 bases from V and 3 bases from J, with 11 bases in between. The CDR3 length is 14 residues.